Below are 10 T cell receptor beta chains sequenced from a single sample in a study of T cells after yellow fever vaccination. Via MiXCR, TCRdb re-called the 5' RACE reads, giving one row per CDR3 protein. There are 200,000 to 300,000 distinct CDR3 sequences in the sample; over 10% occur only once, and 0.4% to 0.65% lies in the top ten. Sequences were derived from CD4+ T cells sorted from PBMCs, sampled 45 days after the yellow fever booster vaccination. These receptors were obtained from a man between 25 and 39 years old who received the YFV17D yellow fever vaccine.

The table lists this clonotype with a few counts. This chain links TRBV7-2 with TRBJ2-6; a weak D match, TRBD1 (6 bases). Germline V gene data show CDR1 as SGHTA and CDR2 as FQGNSA. The CDR3 is 15 residues long. The V end was cut by 4 bases, the J end by 0 bases, with 7 bases between. The CDR3 coding sequence is TGTGCCAGCAGCTACAGGGACTCTGGGGCCAACGTCCTGACTTTC. As protein: CASSYRDSGANVLTF.

This chain connects TRBV11-2 to TRBJ2-1; D perhaps matches TRBD2 (5 bases). Germline values: CDR1 SGHAT, CDR2 FQNNGV. The CDR3 sequence is 14 residues long. Trimming pared 0 bases from V and 10 bases from J, leaving 13 bases between. The CDR3 DNA follows: TGTGCCAGCAGCTTAGAGGTGGGAGTCGGGGAGCAGTTCTTC. This codes for CASSLEVGVGEQFF.

A few counts support this clonotype. The V and J genes are TRBV6-5 and TRBJ2-1; tentatively, D is TRBD1 (6 bases). In germline, CDR1 is MNHEY, CDR2 SVGAGI. Trimming took off 4 bases at V and 2 bases at J, with 15 bases between the two ends. This CDR3 contains 16 residues. The CDR3: CASSSPGDITYNEQFF. The CDR3 nucleotides read TGTGCCAGCAGTTCCCCCGGGGACATCACCTACAATGAGCAGTTCTTC.

This clonotype was detected ten times or more. The chain joins TRBV28 to TRBJ2-3; 10 bases are shared with TRBD2. This CDR3 is 17 amino acids long. The trim removed 3 bases at V and 4 bases at J, leaving 10 bases unmatched. Germline loops: CDR1 MDHEN, CDR2 SYDVKM. The CDR3: CASSFQFRLAGADTQYF. In nucleotides, the CDR3 is TGTGCCAGCAGTTTCCAGTTTCGGCTAGCGGGAGCAGATACGCAGTATTTT.

This rearrangement joins TRBV12-3 or TRBV12-4 to TRBJ2-7; D remains unclear. CDR3 length: 14 amino acids. The ends were cut back, 8 bases at V and 4 bases at J, with 18 bases in the middle. This chain's CDR3 is CASARTENWYEQYF. The DNA for the CDR3 is TGTGCCAGCGCCCGGACGGAGAATTGGTACGAGCAGTACTTC.

This clonotype has more than one count but fewer than ten. The chain carries TRBV15 and TRBJ1-5, with D unclear. V dropped 0 bases and J dropped 6 bases, with 6 bases sitting between them. CDR3 length: 13 amino acids. CDR1 is LNHNV and CDR2 is YYDKDF in the germline V gene (reference sequence). As DNA, the CDR3 is TGTGCCACCAGCAGAGATGAGAGTCAGCCCCAGCATTTT. As protein: CATSRDESQPQHF.

This clonotype was seen at least ten times. The CDR3 protein is CSARETGTSGRIFHNEQFF. The CDR3 bases are TGCAGTGCTAGAGAGACCGGGACTAGCGGGAGGATTTTCCACAATGAGCAGTTCTTC. This sequence joins TRBV20-1 and TRBJ2-1; 15 nucleotides match TRBD2. V trimming: 0 bases; J trimming: 5 bases; junction bases outside the gene matches: 11. The V gene's germline CDR1 is DFQATT and CDR2 SNEGSKA (reference sequence). The CDR3 is made up of 19 amino acids.

This sequence joins TRBV20-1 and TRBJ2-7, with TRBD2 matching over 12 bases. Germline-derived CDR1 and CDR2 are DFQATT and SNEGSKA (reference sequence). The V and J ends lost 3 bases and 7 bases, in that order; junction bases with no gene match: 7. This CDR3 spans 14 amino acids. The CDR3 DNA sequence: TGCAGTGCTAGGACGTCTAGCGGGAGGGGAGAGCAGTACTTC. Residues: CSARTSSGRGEQYF.

The chain combines TRBV3-1 with TRBJ2-5; 8 bases are a match to TRBD2. Germline assignment: CDR1 LGHDT and CDR2 YNNKEL (reference sequence). This CDR3 spans 15 amino acids. Unmatched junction bases numbered 8, after V lost 1 base and J lost 7 bases. The DNA for the CDR3 is TGTGCCAGCAGCCAAGGCGGGGGGCGCCTGATGACCCAGTACTTC. Encoded protein: CASSQGGGRLMTQYF.

This chain links TRBV7-9 with TRBJ1-4, with 8 bases lining up with TRBD1. In germline, CDR1 is SEHNR, CDR2 FQNEAQ (reference sequence). There are 14 residues in the CDR3. Germline trimming cut 8 bases from V and 8 bases from J; bases unmatched to any gene: 10. The CDR3 nucleotides read TGTGCCAGCTCCCCGGGACAGGCCACAGAAAAACTGTTTTTT. Amino acids: CASSPGQATEKLFF.